The T cell receptor (beta chain) under discussion was sequenced for a study of Graves' ophthalmopathy and Graves' hyperthyroidism. Turning to the study itself: Pretreatment peripheral blood was obtained at initial diagnosis.

This CDR3 region has 14 residues. The V gene's germline CDR1 is SGHRS and CDR2 YFSETQ. V was shortened by 4 bases and J by 6 bases, with 13 bases between the two germline ends. This clonotype showed up many times. For repertoire sequencing, the TCR beta CDR3 regions were amplified from RNA transcripts. RT-PCR was first run with HTBI primers, then multiplex PCR in a second round. TCRdb recomputed calls from the multiplex PCR reads with MiXCR, one row per CDR3 protein. Here the sample spans just over 600,000 distinct CDR3 sequences, approximately 21% being singletons. The chain uses TRBV5-1 and TRBJ2-2; maybe TRBD1 (5 bases). Material for sequencing was peripheral blood. The sequence came from a woman younger than 35 with stable Graves' hyperthyroidism. Some clones in this sample may be carry-over from other donors' samples. This CDR3 is CASSLGQGPGELFF. The CDR3, as DNA: TGCGCCAGCAGCCTAGGACAAGGTCCCGGGGAGCTGTTTTTT.